The 20 T cell receptor beta chains given below trace back to one sample, sequenced in a study of tumor-infiltrating lymphocytes in primary liver carcinoma. The input was about 490 ng total RNA; TCR beta cDNA was made from it with a constant-region primer. Library construction for TCR beta comprised three nested multiplex PCR rounds performed with slightly modified ARM-PCR. The first two PCR rounds used TRBV1-TRBV30 forward primers with a C-beta reverse primer, roughly 10 cycles each. One entry per CDR3 protein, called by TCRdb with MiXCR from the multiplex PCR reads. This table has 60,000 or so distinct CDR3 sequences, just over 70% appearing once. The study co-extracted DNA and RNA from approximately 20-30 mg of unsorted bulk tissue. Specimen: liver tumor tissue from sampling region 2. Noted subset: tumor region T2, inferior pole. These receptors originate from a man aged 40-55 years with primary liver carcinoma and hepatitis B virus infection.

Worth noting for this clonotype: The junction and the germline gene differ at one end; a read error may be behind it. The chain combines TRBV7-8 with TRBJ2-7, with D perhaps matching TRBD2 (5 bases). This CDR3 has 13 residues. Germline CDR1 reads SGHVS; CDR2 reads FQNEAQ. CDR3 in amino acids: CASRLGLAEEQNF. The CDR3 DNA sequence: TGTGCCAGCAGGTTGGGCCTGGCGGAGGAGCAGAACTTC.

In its sample, this clonotype was seen many times. The gene calls are TRBV11-2 and TRBJ1-5; tentative D call: TRBD1 (5 bases). Deletions cut 2 bases from V and 5 bases from J, with 7 bases between. This CDR3 region has 13 residues. The germline CDR1 and CDR2 sequences are SGHAT and FQNNGV. The CDR3 loop reads CASSLRGDQPQHF. The CDR3 DNA is TGTGCCAGCAGCTTAAGGGGCGATCAGCCCCAGCATTTT.

This clonotype was picked up one time. This chain uses TRBV5-6 with TRBJ2-3; D is undetermined. V was pared by 4 bases and J by 2 bases, with 23 bases between. This CDR3 spans 18 amino acids. Per germline, CDR1 SGHDT and CDR2 YYEEEE. The CDR3 DNA sequence: TGTGCCAGCAGCACCATGTCGAGGCAAGGGTTGTTCACAGATACGCAGTATTTT. It encodes CASSTMSRQGLFTDTQYF.

A word on this clonotype: The missing conserved phenylalanine or tryptophan at the end of this CDR3 makes a read error likely. J is TRBJ2-1 and V is TRBV5-5; D unresolved. This CDR3 comprises 15 residues. Germline-derived CDR1 and CDR2 are SGHKS and YYEKEE (reference sequence). In nucleotides, the CDR3 is TGTGCCAGCATCTTGGTTCCCGGACGATACAATGAGCAGTTCCTC. Encoded protein: CASILVPGRYNEQFL.

This rearrangement joins TRBV11-2 to TRBJ2-3; 7 bases are shared with TRBD2. The CDR3 runs 20 residues. The germline gives CDR1 SGHAT, CDR2 FQNNGV. V dropped 0 bases and J dropped 2; count of bases not matched to a gene: 17. CDR3 nucleotides: TGTGCCAGCAGCTTAGACCTGAGGGGCCCGCGGGAGAAGGACACAGATACGCAGTATTTT. Protein product: CASSLDLRGPREKDTDTQYF.

Concerning this clonotype: One junction end does not reproduce the germline sequence, and a read error may be involved. The chain recombines TRBV5-1 with TRBJ1-2; D not certain. Germline CDR1 is SGHRS and CDR2 is YFSETQ. CDR3 length equals 14 residues. The CDR3 DNA is TGCGCCAGCAGCTTCGGCGGGAGACAACGTGACTACATCTTC. Its translation is CASSFGGRQRDYIF.

As for this clonotype: The conserved phenylalanine or tryptophan normally closing the CDR3 is absent here, so this likely arose from a read error. The chain carries TRBV11-2 and TRBJ2-1; D is uncertain. This CDR3 has 14 residues. Looked up from germline, CDR1 is SGHAT and CDR2 is FQNNGV. V was shortened by 4 bases and J by 7 bases, with 14 bases between the two germline ends. The CDR3 reads CASSSSDLNNEQFS. In DNA, the CDR3 is TGTGCCAGCAGCTCATCCGACTTGAATAATGAGCAGTTCTCC.

The chain combines TRBV7-9 with TRBJ2-1; the D gene could be TRBD1 or TRBD2 (5 bases each). CDR3 length: 17 amino acids. Per germline, CDR1 SEHNR and CDR2 FQNEAQ (reference sequence). Trimming took off 11 bases at V and 7 bases at J, with 30 bases between the two ends. CDR3 in DNA: TGTGCCGAGAGCTTACCATATCAGGGACCTAAAACAAATGAGCAGTTCTTC. Translated: CAESLPYQGPKTNEQFF. The variable domain in full, completed from reference TRBV7-9 and TRBJ2-1, reads DTGVSQNPRHKITKRGQNVTFRCDPISEHNRLYWYRQTLGQGPEFLTYFQNEAQLEKSRLLSDRFSAERPKGSFSTLEIQRTEQGDSAMYLCAESLPYQGPKTNEQFFGPGTRLTVL.

This chain uses TRBV2 with TRBJ1-5, with 7 bases aligning to TRBD1. This CDR3 contains 15 residues. From germline, CDR1 is SNHLY and CDR2 FYNNEI. The CDR3 spells CTTRDRSYSNQPQHF. In nucleotides, the CDR3 is TGTACCACCCGGGACAGATCTTATAGCAATCAGCCCCAGCATTTT.

On this clonotype: At one end, the junction sequence differs from germline, possibly due to a read error. The genes are TRBV6-5 and TRBJ1-2; possibly TRBD1 for D (5 bases). The CDR3 is 13 residues long. CDR1 and CDR2 from the germline V gene are MNHEY and SVGAGI. The CDR3 is CVSSYGHEGRYTF. The DNA for the CDR3 is TGTGTCAGCAGTTACGGACATGAAGGACGCTACACCTTC.

The chain couples TRBV5-1 to TRBJ1-5; D uncertain. The CDR3 totals 13 residues. Germline V CDR1 and CDR2: SGHRS, YFSETQ. V was clipped by 7 bases and J by 7 bases, with 15 bases between them. Here the CDR3 reads CASGHEGNQPQHF. In DNA form, the CDR3 reads TGCGCCAGCGGCCATGAAGGGAACCAGCCCCAGCATTTT.

Comment on this clonotype: One base away lies a much larger clone, so this may be a sequencing read error. The rearrangement links TRBV29-1 to TRBJ2-7; D gene uncertain. CDR3 length: 13 residues. Germline loops: CDR1 SQVTM, CDR2 ANQGSEA. CDR3 protein: CSVLGITFYERYF. The CDR3 coding sequence is TGCAGCGTTTTGGGGATTACTTTCTACGAGCGGTACTTC.

This rearrangement joins TRBV12-3 or TRBV12-4 to TRBJ1-5, with 8 bases that match TRBD1. The closer fit of TRBJ2-3 to the DNA end suggests the J call may be wrong. The CDR3 extends over 14 amino acids. The CDR3 is CASSRTGSNQPQYF. The CDR3 coding sequence is TGTGCCAGCAGTAGGACAGGGAGCAACCAGCCCCAGTATTTT.

To note about this clonotype: Because the CDR3 is missing its conserved closing phenylalanine or tryptophan, this is likely a read error. The J gene is TRBJ2-7, the V gene TRBV6-2 or TRBV6-3, with D uncertain. The CDR3 sequence is 12 residues long. Germline assignment: CDR1 MNHEY and CDR2 SVGEGT. Trimming left V 4 bases short and J 3 bases short, with 7 bases between. The CDR3 DNA sequence: TGTGCCAGCAGTTTTGACTGCTACGAGCAGTACCTC. The encoded protein is CASSFDCYEQYL.

A word on this clonotype: Lacking the conserved final phenylalanine or tryptophan, this CDR3 likely reflects a read error. V usage is TRBV11-2 and J usage is TRBJ1-1; TRBD1 is a possible D gene (6 bases). CDR1 SGHAT and CDR2 FQNNGV come from the germline V gene. CDR3 length: 16 amino acids. In nucleotides, the CDR3 is TGTGCCAGCAGGTTAGGAGCTCCTCAGGGGTACAATGAAGCTTTCTTA. This gives the protein CASRLGAPQGYNEAFL.

The genes are TRBV6-2 or TRBV6-3 and TRBJ1-5; TRBD1 matches 7 bases. The CDR3 runs 16 residues. V lost 5 bases and J lost 5; bases outside the gene matches: 12. CDR1 is MNHEY, CDR2 SVGEGT, per germline. CDR3 nucleotides: TGTGCCAGCAGTCCCCACAGGGGTCTGTGGGATCAGCCCCAGCATTTT. This codes for CASSPHRGLWDQPQHF.

With respect to this clonotype: A clone one base away is much larger, so this may be a read error. The CDR3 carries no conserved terminal phenylalanine or tryptophan, so it likely arises from a read error. The CDR3 loop reads CASSFLAGNYEQYL. The CDR3, as DNA: TGTGCCAGCAGTTTTCTAGCGGGCAACTACGAGCAGTACCTC. This sequence joins TRBV28 and TRBJ2-7; TRBD2 agrees at 8 bases. The CDR3 has 14 amino acids. Looked up from germline, CDR1 is MDHEN and CDR2 is SYDVKM. The trim removed 3 bases at V and 3 bases at J, leaving 4 bases unmatched.

This chain joins TRBV10-3 and TRBJ1-1; TRBD1 matches at 9 bases. This CDR3 has 14 amino acids. Per germline, CDR1 ENHRY and CDR2 SYGVKD. Germline trimming cut 6 bases from V and 7 bases from J; bases unmatched to any gene: 9. CDR3 region: CAIRGQGGPNEAFF. In nucleotides, the CDR3 is TGTGCCATCAGGGGACAGGGAGGGCCCAATGAAGCTTTCTTT.

V usage is TRBV6-1 and J usage is TRBJ2-7, with D possibly being TRBD1 (5 bases). V lost 11 bases, J lost 3 bases, and 20 bases lay in between. The germline V gene has CDR1 MNHNS and CDR2 SASEGT. The CDR3 length is 14 residues. The CDR3 nucleotides are TGTGCCGACAGTGAAGCCCCGGACGGCTACGAGCAGTACTTC. Its translation: CADSEAPDGYEQYF.

V and J are TRBV14 and TRBJ2-7, with TRBD2 matching 13 bases. The CDR3 covers 18 residues. The ends lost 3 bases at V and 0 bases at J; junction bases unmatched: 8. Germline CDR1 SGHDN, CDR2 FVKESK. In nucleotides, the CDR3 is TGTGCCAGCAGCCATACGTTTGGACTAGCGGGAGCCTCCTACGAGCAGTACTTC. It specifies CASSHTFGLAGASYEQYF. Drawing the rest from reference TRBV14 and TRBJ2-7, the complete variable domain is EAGVTQFPSHSVIEKGQTVTLRCDPISGHDNLYWYRRVMGKEIKFLLHFVKESKQDESGMPNNRFLAERTGGTYSTLKVQPAELEDSGVYFCASSHTFGLAGASYEQYFGPGTRLTVT.